This T cell receptor (beta chain) was recovered during a study of shared clonotypes between healthy human individuals. Background on the study: Donors, aged 18 to 49, were a couple of women and a few men.

Worth noting for this clone: Its specificity is not known.

CD4+ cells were split into CD45RA+ naive and CD45RA-negative memory subsets. Notes on the study in general: When compared with the clonotypes that were shared by all four sorted-subset donors, the non-shared clonotypes turned out to have lower generation probabilities. Only blood was sampled; tissue repertoires likely differ.

Clones were sequenced by immunoSEQ multiplex PCR, and TCRdb holds only the in-frame ones, with some missing. The sample comprises 2 million to 2.5 million clones, nearly 97% of which are singletons, and around 0.13% rests with the top ten. Germline-derived CDR1 and CDR2 are ENHRY and SYGVKD. This CDR3 spans 13 amino acids. The V end was cut by 0 bases, the J end by 5 bases, with 7 bases between. Source material: naive CD4+ T cells sorted from blood. Regarding subset: CD45RA+ positively selected. The receptor's source is a man aged 18 to 30 in good health. The V call is TRBV10-3, the J call TRBJ2-5, with D hard to call. The CDR3 bases are TGTGCCATCAGTGAGTCAAGGGCGGAGACCCAGTACTTC. This encodes CAISESRAETQYF.